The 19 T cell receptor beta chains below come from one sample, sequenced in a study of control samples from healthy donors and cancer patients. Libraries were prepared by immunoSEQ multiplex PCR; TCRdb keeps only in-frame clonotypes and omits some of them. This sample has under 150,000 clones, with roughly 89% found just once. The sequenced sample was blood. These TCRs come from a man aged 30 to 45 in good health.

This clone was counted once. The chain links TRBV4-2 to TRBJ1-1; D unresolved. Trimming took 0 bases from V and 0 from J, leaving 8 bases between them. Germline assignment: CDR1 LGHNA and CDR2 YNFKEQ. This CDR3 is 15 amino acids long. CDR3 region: CASSQEPGLNTEAFF. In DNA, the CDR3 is TGTGCCAGCAGCCAAGAGCCCGGGTTGAACACTGAAGCTTTCTTT.

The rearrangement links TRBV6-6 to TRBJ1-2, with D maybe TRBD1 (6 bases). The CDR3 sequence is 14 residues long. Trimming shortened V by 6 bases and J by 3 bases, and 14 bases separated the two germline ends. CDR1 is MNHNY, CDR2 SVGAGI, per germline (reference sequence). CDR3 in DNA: TGTGCCAGCAGCTTCGACAGGAGCTACTATGGCTACACCTTC. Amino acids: CASSFDRSYYGYTF.

The CDR3 bases are TGTGCCAGTAGTATACTAATCTCCACTGAAGCTTTCTTT. It specifies CASSILISTEAFF. The rearrangement links TRBV19 to TRBJ1-1, with unresolved D. CDR3 size: 13 residues. V lost 2 bases to trimming and J lost 4 bases, with 8 bases between them. Germline assignment: CDR1 LNHDA and CDR2 SQIVND (reference sequence). The variable domain in full, completed from reference TRBV19 and TRBJ1-1, reads DGGITQSPKYLFRKEGQNVTLSCEQNLNHDAMYWYRQDPGQGLRLIYYSQIVNDFQKGDIAEGYSVSREKKESFPLTVTSAQKNPTAFYLCASSILISTEAFFGQGTRLTVV.

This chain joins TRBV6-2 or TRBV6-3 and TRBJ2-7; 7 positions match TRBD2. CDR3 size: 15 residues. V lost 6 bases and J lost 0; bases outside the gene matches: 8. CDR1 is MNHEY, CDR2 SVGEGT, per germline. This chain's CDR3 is CASSQVGTTSYEQYF. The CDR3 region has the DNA TGTGCCAGCAGCCAAGTGGGGACTACCTCCTACGAGCAGTACTTC.

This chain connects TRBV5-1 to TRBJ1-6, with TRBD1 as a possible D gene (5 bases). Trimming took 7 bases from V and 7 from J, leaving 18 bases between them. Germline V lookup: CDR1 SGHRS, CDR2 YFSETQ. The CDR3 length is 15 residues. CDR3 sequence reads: CASASTAGRNSPLHF. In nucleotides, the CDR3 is TGCGCCAGCGCATCGACGGCAGGGAGAAATTCACCCCTCCACTTT.

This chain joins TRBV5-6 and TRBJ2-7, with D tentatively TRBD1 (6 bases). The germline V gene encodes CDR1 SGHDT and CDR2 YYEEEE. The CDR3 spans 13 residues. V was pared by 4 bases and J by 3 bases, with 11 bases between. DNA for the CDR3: TGTGCCAGCAGCCCGAGCAGGGGCTACGAGCAGTACTTC. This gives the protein CASSPSRGYEQYF.

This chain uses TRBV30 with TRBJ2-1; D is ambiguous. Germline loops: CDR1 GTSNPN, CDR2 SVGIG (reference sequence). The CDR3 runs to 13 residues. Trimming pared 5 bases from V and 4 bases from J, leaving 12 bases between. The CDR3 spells CAWVRADYNEQFF. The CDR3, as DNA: TGTGCCTGGGTCCGCGCAGATTACAATGAGCAGTTCTTC.

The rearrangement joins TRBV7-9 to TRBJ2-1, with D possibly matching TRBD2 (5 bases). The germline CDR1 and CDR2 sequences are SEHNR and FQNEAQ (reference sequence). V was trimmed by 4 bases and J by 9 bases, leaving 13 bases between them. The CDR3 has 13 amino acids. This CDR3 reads CASSSGSNGEQFF. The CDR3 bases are TGTGCCAGCAGCTCTGGGAGTAATGGTGAGCAGTTCTTC. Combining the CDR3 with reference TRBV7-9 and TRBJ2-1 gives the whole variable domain DTGVSQNPRHKITKRGQNVTFRCDPISEHNRLYWYRQTLGQGPEFLTYFQNEAQLEKSRLLSDRFSAERPKGSFSTLEIQRTEQGDSAMYLCASSSGSNGEQFFGPGTRLTVL.

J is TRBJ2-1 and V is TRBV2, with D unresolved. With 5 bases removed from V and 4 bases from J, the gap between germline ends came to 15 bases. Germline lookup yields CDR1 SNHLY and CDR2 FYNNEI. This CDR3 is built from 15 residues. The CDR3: CASSPAPDPYNEQFF. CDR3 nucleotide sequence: TGTGCCAGCAGTCCGGCCCCTGACCCGTACAATGAGCAGTTCTTC.

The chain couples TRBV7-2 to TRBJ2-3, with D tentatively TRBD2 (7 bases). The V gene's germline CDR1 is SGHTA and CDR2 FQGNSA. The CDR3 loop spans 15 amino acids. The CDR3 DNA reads TGTGCAAGCGGGGCGGCACCTCAGGGGACAGATACGCAGTATTTT. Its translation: CASGAAPQGTDTQYF.

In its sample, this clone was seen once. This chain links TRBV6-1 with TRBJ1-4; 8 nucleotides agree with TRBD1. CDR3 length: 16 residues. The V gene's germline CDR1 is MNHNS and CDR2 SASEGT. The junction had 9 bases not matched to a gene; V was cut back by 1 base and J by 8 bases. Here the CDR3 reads CASSEEGRGRGEKLFF. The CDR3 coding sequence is TGTGCCAGCAGTGAAGAAGGCAGGGGGCGGGGAGAAAAACTGTTTTTT.

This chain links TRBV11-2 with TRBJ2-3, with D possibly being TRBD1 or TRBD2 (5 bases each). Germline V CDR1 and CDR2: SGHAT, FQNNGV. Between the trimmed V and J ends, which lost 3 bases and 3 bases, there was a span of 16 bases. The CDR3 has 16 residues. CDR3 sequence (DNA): TGTGCCAGCAGCTTTTCAAGTGTGTGGGGGACAGATACGCAGTATTTT. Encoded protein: CASSFSSVWGTDTQYF.

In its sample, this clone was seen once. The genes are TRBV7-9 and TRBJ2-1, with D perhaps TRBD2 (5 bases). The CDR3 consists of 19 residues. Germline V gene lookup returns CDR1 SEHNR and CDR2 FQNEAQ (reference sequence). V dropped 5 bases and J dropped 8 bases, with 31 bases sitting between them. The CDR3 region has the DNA TGTGCCAGCAGCCCCCACCGGGATGGTATCCTTCTACACTGGGATGAGCAGTTCTTC. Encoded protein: CASSPHRDGILLHWDEQFF.

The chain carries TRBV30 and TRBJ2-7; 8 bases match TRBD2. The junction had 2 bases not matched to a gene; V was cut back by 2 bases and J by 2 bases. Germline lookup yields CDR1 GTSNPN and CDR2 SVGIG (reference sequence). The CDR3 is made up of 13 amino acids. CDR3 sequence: CAWSTGGAYEQYF. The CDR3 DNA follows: TGTGCCTGGAGTACGGGAGGGGCCTACGAGCAGTACTTC.

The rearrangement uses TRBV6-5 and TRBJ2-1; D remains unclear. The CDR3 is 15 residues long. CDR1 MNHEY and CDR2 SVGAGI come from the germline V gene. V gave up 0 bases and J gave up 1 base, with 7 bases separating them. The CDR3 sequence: CASSYSLLSYNEQFF. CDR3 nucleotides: TGTGCCAGCAGTTACTCCCTTCTTTCCTACAATGAGCAGTTCTTC.

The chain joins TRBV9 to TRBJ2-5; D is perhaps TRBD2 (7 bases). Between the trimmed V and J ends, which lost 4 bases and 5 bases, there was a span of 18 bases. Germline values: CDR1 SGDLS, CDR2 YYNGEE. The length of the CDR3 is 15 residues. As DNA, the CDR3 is TGTGCCAGCAGCAGAGGGGAGGGGGTCGTGGAGACCCAGTACTTC. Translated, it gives CASSRGEGVVETQYF.

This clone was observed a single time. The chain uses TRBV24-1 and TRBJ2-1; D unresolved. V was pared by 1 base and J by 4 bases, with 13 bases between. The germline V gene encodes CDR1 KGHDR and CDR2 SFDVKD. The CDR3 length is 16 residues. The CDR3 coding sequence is TGTGCCACCAGTGATTTAACGGTTCCGCCGTACAATGAGCAGTTCTTC. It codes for CATSDLTVPPYNEQFF.

The DNA of the CDR3 is TGTGCCAGCAGCGCCCCACGGGGCGGGGGAACTTACGAGCAGTACTTC. It encodes CASSAPRGGGTYEQYF. This chain links TRBV7-6 with TRBJ2-7; TRBD2 matches at 7 bases. Germline trimming cut 5 bases from V and 4 bases from J; bases unmatched to any gene: 14. The germline gives CDR1 SGHVS, CDR2 FNYEAQ. The CDR3 is 16 amino acids.

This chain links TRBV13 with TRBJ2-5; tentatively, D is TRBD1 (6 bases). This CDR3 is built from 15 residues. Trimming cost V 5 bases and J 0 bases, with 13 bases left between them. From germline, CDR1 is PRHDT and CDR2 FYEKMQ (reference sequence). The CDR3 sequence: CASSHKRTDQETQYF. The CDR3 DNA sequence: TGTGCCAGCAGCCATAAACGGACAGACCAAGAGACCCAGTACTTC.